This T cell receptor (beta chain) was retrieved from a study of blood T cell repertoires in COVID-19. V gave up 2 bases and J gave up 0 bases; unmatched junction bases: 12. CDR1 and CDR2 from the germline V gene are SGHDT and YYEEEE. CDR3 length: 18 amino acids. Here immunoSEQ multiplex PCR was the method, and the copy in TCRdb shows in-frame clones only, minus some. The profile shows fewer than 350,000 clones, around nine tenths of them singletons. Input material: peripheral blood. The rearrangement joins TRBV5-6 to TRBJ2-3; 7 nucleotides align to TRBD2. This clonotype originated in a woman aged 25 to 39 with COVID-19, enrolled during active disease. Written as DNA, the CDR3 is TGTGCCAGCAGCTTCTTACAGCGGGACTACTCTAGCACAGATACGCAGTATTTT. This translates into CASSFLQRDYSSTDTQYF.